The 28 T cell receptor beta chains in this list originate from one sample, sequenced in a study of molecular identifiers for immune sequencing clone quantification. TCRdb itself ran the PCR reads through MiXCR, one entry per CDR3 protein. Among tens of thousands of distinct CDR3 sequences listed, roughly 20% were seen once. Sequenced: naive CD8+ T cells from blood, with Jurkat cell RNA spiked in. Subset in this sample: FACS-sorted CD8+CD4-CCR7+CD45RA+ naive T cells. The receptor source for this set is a human donor in good health. Some libraries in this study had Jurkat cell RNA spiked in.

On this clonotype itself: A much larger clonotype is one base distant, so this may be a read error. This chain joins TRBV14 and TRBJ2-1, with D uncertain. There are 13 residues in the CDR3. Germline lookup yields CDR1 SGHDN and CDR2 FVKESK. The chain's CDR3 is CASSPKVYNEQLF. Here the CDR3 DNA reads TGTGCCAGCAGCCCAAAGGTCTACAATGAGCAGCTCTTC.

This clonotype was counted many times. The chain couples TRBV10-3 to TRBJ2-7; 11 bases line up with TRBD2. Trimming at V came to 6 bases and at J to 3 bases, leaving 7 bases not matched to a gene. Germline V CDR1 and CDR2: ENHRY, SYGVKD. The CDR3 totals 15 residues. The CDR3 protein is CAISETSGTFYEQYF. For the CDR3, the DNA is TGTGCCATCAGCGAGACTAGCGGGACCTTCTACGAGCAGTACTTC.

This clonotype was observed at least ten times. J is TRBJ2-7 and V is TRBV6-6; D ambiguous. CDR3 length: 14 residues. Trimming took off 5 bases at V and 0 bases at J, with 11 bases between the two ends. Germline V gene data show CDR1 as MNHNY and CDR2 as SVGAGI (reference sequence). The CDR3 reads CASSQDTSSYEQYF. CDR3 DNA sequence: TGTGCCAGCAGTCAAGACACTTCCTCCTACGAGCAGTACTTC.

This clonotype has only one observation. A much larger clone differs by one base, so this may be a read error. The chain uses TRBV5-1 and TRBJ2-7; the match to TRBD2 covers 9 bases. The CDR3 extends over 18 amino acids. From germline, CDR1 is SGHRS and CDR2 YFSETQ. The CDR3 loop is CASSLDLGDGLASYKQYF. CDR3 sequence (DNA): TGCGCCAGCAGCTTGGACCTGGGGGACGGACTAGCGTCCTACAAGCAGTACTTC. The full variable domain, with the rest looked up from reference TRBV5-1 and TRBJ2-7, is KAGVTQTPRYLIKTRGQQVTLSCSPISGHRSVSWYQQTPGQGLQFLFEYFSETQRNKGNFPGRFSGRQFSNSRSEMNVSTLELGDSALYLCASSLDLGDGLASYKQYFGPGTRLTVT.

This clonotype was recorded at least ten times. CDR3 coding DNA: TGTGCCATATTCTCTCCTTTCACAGATACGCAGTATTTT. Translation gives CAIFSPFTDTQYF. The chain uses TRBV7-9 and TRBJ2-3; D call uncertain. The CDR3 has 13 residues. Between the trimmed V and J ends, which lost 10 bases and 2 bases, there was a span of 13 bases. Germline CDR1 SEHNR, CDR2 FQNEAQ (reference sequence).

Ten or more counts support this clonotype. The chain employs TRBV3-1 and TRBJ2-7; 11 bases line up with TRBD2. Germline CDR1 LGHDT, CDR2 YNNKEL (reference sequence). The CDR3 is 18 amino acids. Trimming at V came to 2 bases and at J to 4 bases, leaving 13 bases not matched to a gene. CDR3 protein: CASSQRGTSGFNAYEQYF. The CDR3 coding sequence is TGTGCCAGCAGCCAACGAGGGACTAGCGGCTTTAACGCATACGAGCAGTACTTC.

Comment on this clonotype: Likely a read error: the CDR3 ends without its conserved phenylalanine or tryptophan. This chain joins TRBV7-9 and TRBJ2-7; 8 bases fit TRBD2. This CDR3 has 15 residues. Trimming cost V 0 bases and J 5 bases; bases outside gene matches: 6. From germline, CDR1 is SEHNR and CDR2 FQNEAQ (reference sequence). As DNA, the CDR3 is TGTGCCAGCAGCTTAGCGGGACTAGACGTAGACGAGCAGTACCTC. Its translation is CASSLAGLDVDEQYL.

Worth noting for this clonotype: This may stem from a read error, because a much larger clone lies one nucleotide away. V usage is TRBV12-3 or TRBV12-4 and J usage is TRBJ2-3; D remains ambiguous. The CDR3 length is 12 residues. Trimming took off 3 bases at V and 6 bases at J, with 7 bases between the two ends. The CDR3 coding sequence is TGTGCCAGCAGTTTTCTGGGGGATACGCAGTATTTT. Encoded protein: CASSFLGDTQYF.

This clonotype occurred many times. The genes are TRBV5-1 and TRBJ2-7; possible D gene TRBD2, 5 bases. CDR1 is SGHRS and CDR2 is YFSETQ in the germline V gene. V gave up 2 bases and J gave up 1 base, with 13 bases separating them. The CDR3 is 15 amino acids. DNA of the CDR3: TGCGCCAGCAGCTTATTGTACACGGGGTCCTACGAGCAGTACTTC. This codes for CASSLLYTGSYEQYF. Combining the CDR3 with reference TRBV5-1 and TRBJ2-7 gives the whole variable domain KAGVTQTPRYLIKTRGQQVTLSCSPISGHRSVSWYQQTPGQGLQFLFEYFSETQRNKGNFPGRFSGRQFSNSRSEMNVSTLELGDSALYLCASSLLYTGSYEQYFGPGTRLTVT.

This chain uses TRBV6-5 with TRBJ2-7, with 10 bases lining up with TRBD2. The germline V gene has CDR1 MNHEY and CDR2 SVGAGI. Losses at the gene ends were 2 bases for V and 5 bases for J; bases not matched to a gene: 3. The CDR3 has 14 residues. The chain's CDR3 is CASSYPGLADEQYF. The DNA of the CDR3 is TGTGCCAGCAGTTACCCTGGACTAGCGGACGAGCAGTACTTC.

This clonotype was recorded many times. CDR3 sequence reads: CASSVAQGLNTEAFF. CDR3 bases: TGTGCCAGCAGCGTAGCTCAGGGGTTGAACACTGAAGCTTTCTTT. The gene calls are TRBV9 and TRBJ1-1; perhaps TRBD1 as D (6 bases). Trimming removed 0 bases from V and 0 bases from J, with 9 bases in between. Germline CDR1 is SGDLS and CDR2 is YYNGEE. The CDR3 sequence is 15 residues long.

This clonotype was counted many times. This chain uses TRBV10-1 with TRBJ2-7; 13 nucleotides align to TRBD2. The CDR3 sequence is 16 residues long. The trim removed 5 bases at V and 4 bases at J, leaving 8 bases unmatched. Germline values: CDR1 WNHNN, CDR2 SYGVQD (reference sequence). This chain's CDR3 is CASSPQGLAGIYEQYF. CDR3 coding DNA: TGCGCCAGCAGTCCTCAGGGACTAGCGGGAATTTACGAGCAGTACTTC.

This clonotype was recorded many times. The gene calls are TRBV20-1 and TRBJ2-3, with TRBD2 matching 9 bases. Germline lookup yields CDR1 DFQATT and CDR2 SNEGSKA (reference sequence). The length of the CDR3 is 18 residues. V lost 0 bases and J lost 7; bases outside the gene matches: 17. CDR3 DNA sequence: TGCAGTGCTAGAGATCCATTCTTCATAGCGGGAGCTCTAAATACGCAGTATTTT. It codes for CSARDPFFIAGALNTQYF.

This clonotype showed up many times. The rearrangement joins TRBV20-1 to TRBJ2-5, with TRBD2 identical over 10 bases. CDR3 size: 14 residues. From germline, CDR1 is DFQATT and CDR2 SNEGSKA (reference sequence). Germline trimming cut 3 bases from V and 1 base from J; bases unmatched to any gene: 2. The CDR3 region has the DNA TGCAGTGCTAGGACTAGCGGGCTCCAAGAGACCCAGTACTTC. This gives the protein CSARTSGLQETQYF.

This chain connects TRBV24-1 to TRBJ2-7; a weak D match, TRBD1 (5 bases). Per germline, CDR1 KGHDR and CDR2 SFDVKD. Deletions cut 3 bases from V and 2 bases from J, with 10 bases between. This CDR3 is built from 14 residues. CDR3 DNA sequence: TGTGCCACCAGTGATCGACAGCCGCCCTACGAGCAGTACTTC. Protein product: CATSDRQPPYEQYF.

This clonotype was seen many times. J is TRBJ2-1 and V is TRBV6-2 or TRBV6-3, with 10 bases that match TRBD2. CDR1 is MNHEY and CDR2 is SVGEGT in the germline V gene. The CDR3 extends over 13 amino acids. With V trimmed by 7 bases and J by 10 bases, 7 bases remained unmatched. The CDR3 protein is CASILAGAGEQFF. The CDR3 DNA is TGTGCCAGCATTCTAGCGGGAGCGGGGGAGCAGTTCTTC.

With regard to this clonotype: A much more abundant neighbour one base away suggests this may be a read error. The conserved phenylalanine or tryptophan normally closing the CDR3 is absent here, so this likely arose from a read error. This chain connects TRBV5-6 to TRBJ1-2; maybe TRBD1 (5 bases). V lost 5 bases, J lost 2 bases, and 13 bases lay in between. This CDR3 is 14 amino acids long. The germline gives CDR1 SGHDT, CDR2 YYEEEE. The DNA for the CDR3 is TGTGCCAGCAGTTCCCAGACAGAAAACTATGGCTACACCTCC. Protein: CASSSQTENYGYTS.

This clonotype has just a few counts. This chain connects TRBV27 to TRBJ1-5; D unclear. The CDR3 is 14 amino acids. V lost 3 bases and J 6 bases, leaving 12 bases between the germline ends. Germline values: CDR1 MNHEY, CDR2 SMNVEV (reference sequence). CDR3: CASSFSGEGQPQHF. In nucleotides, the CDR3 is TGTGCCAGCAGTTTCTCAGGAGAGGGTCAGCCCCAGCATTTT.

This clonotype is medium-sized within its sample. V gene TRBV29-1 combines with J gene TRBJ2-3, with D possibly TRBD1 on 7 matching bases. From germline, CDR1 is SQVTM and CDR2 ANQGSEA. The CDR3 is 15 amino acids. Trimming took off 0 bases at V and 6 bases at J, with 16 bases between the two ends. The CDR3 reads CSVEDRGEVMDTQYF. CDR3 DNA sequence: TGCAGCGTTGAAGACAGGGGGGAGGTTATGGATACGCAGTATTTT.

In this sample, this clonotype turned up many times. J is TRBJ2-2 and V is TRBV5-1; 7 bases match TRBD1. There are 16 residues in the CDR3. After removal of 0 bases from V and 3 bases from J, the junction contained 5 bases not matched to a gene. CDR1 is SGHRS, CDR2 YFSETQ, per germline. The CDR3 DNA follows: TGCGCCAGCAGCTTGGTCGGTACAGGGGACACCGGGGAGCTGTTTTTT. Residues: CASSLVGTGDTGELFF.

Ten or more counts support this clonotype. The J gene is TRBJ2-3, the V gene TRBV29-1, with TRBD2 matching over 10 bases. Germline trimming cut 3 bases from V and 2 bases from J; bases unmatched to any gene: 5. This CDR3 region has 15 residues. The germline gives CDR1 SQVTM, CDR2 ANQGSEA. The CDR3 DNA is TGCAGCGTTGACCTGGGGACTAGCGCCACAGATACGCAGTATTTT. The encoded protein is CSVDLGTSATDTQYF.

This clonotype came up many times. The chain couples TRBV7-9 to TRBJ2-7; the D is unclear. The CDR3 is made up of 13 amino acids. V lost 1 base and J 4 bases, leaving 8 bases between the germline ends. The germline V gene has CDR1 SEHNR and CDR2 FQNEAQ (reference sequence). CDR3 DNA sequence: TGTGCCAGCAGCTTAGGACGGCCTTACGAGCAGTACTTC. It yields the protein CASSLGRPYEQYF.

In its sample, this clonotype was seen many times. This chain links TRBV25-1 with TRBJ1-1; D not certain. Germline V CDR1 and CDR2: MGHDK, SYGVNS. CDR3 length equals 13 residues. The V and J ends lost 3 bases and 5 bases respectively, with 10 bases between them. The CDR3 loop reads CASSEAAETEAFF. The CDR3 DNA reads TGTGCCAGCAGTGAGGCTGCGGAGACTGAAGCTTTCTTT.

In this sample, this clonotype turned up many times. The V and J genes are TRBV11-1 and TRBJ1-1; possibly TRBD1 for D (5 bases). Trimming stripped 7 bases from V and 3 bases from J, with 15 bases between. This CDR3 contains 14 residues. The germline CDR1 and CDR2 sequences are SGHAT and FQDESV (reference sequence). The CDR3 sequence: CASTLAGLDTEAFF. The CDR3 nucleotides read TGTGCCAGCACCCTAGCAGGGCTGGACACTGAAGCTTTCTTT.

This clonotype was counted many times. The chain employs TRBV20-1 and TRBJ2-2; the match to TRBD1 covers 11 bases. The germline V gene has CDR1 DFQATT and CDR2 SNEGSKA (reference sequence). CDR3 length equals 17 residues. V was pared by 1 base and J by 4 bases, with 8 bases of the junction left unmatched. The CDR3 bases are TGCAGTGCTAGAGCTTTCGGACAGGGGGCCCTCACCGGGGAGCTGTTTTTT. Translating it yields CSARAFGQGALTGELFF.

J is TRBJ1-4 and V is TRBV12-3 or TRBV12-4; a weak D match, TRBD1 (5 bases). CDR3 length: 14 amino acids. Trimming took off 2 bases at V and 6 bases at J, with 10 bases between the two ends. The CDR3 spells CASSLRWGHEKLFF. The CDR3 nucleotides are TGTGCCAGCAGTTTACGTTGGGGCCATGAAAAACTGTTTTTT.

A remark on this clonotype: With a much larger clone just one base away, this may be a read error. This CDR3 reads CASSLWGNTGELVF. As DNA, the CDR3 is TGTGCCAGCAGTTTATGGGGAAACACCGGGGAGCTGGTTTTT. V usage is TRBV27 and J usage is TRBJ2-2, with D possibly matching TRBD2 (5 bases). The germline CDR1 and CDR2 sequences are MNHEY and SMNVEV (reference sequence). The CDR3 contains 14 residues.

This clonotype was detected a few times. The chain uses TRBV27 and TRBJ2-7, with D uncertain. The V end was cut by 4 bases, the J end by 2 bases, with 12 bases between. Germline V gene data show CDR1 as MNHEY and CDR2 as SMNVEV (reference sequence). The CDR3 length is 14 residues. CDR3 in DNA: TGTGCCAGCAGTTCCCACCCGATTACCTACGAGCAGTACTTC. This sequence encodes CASSSHPITYEQYF.